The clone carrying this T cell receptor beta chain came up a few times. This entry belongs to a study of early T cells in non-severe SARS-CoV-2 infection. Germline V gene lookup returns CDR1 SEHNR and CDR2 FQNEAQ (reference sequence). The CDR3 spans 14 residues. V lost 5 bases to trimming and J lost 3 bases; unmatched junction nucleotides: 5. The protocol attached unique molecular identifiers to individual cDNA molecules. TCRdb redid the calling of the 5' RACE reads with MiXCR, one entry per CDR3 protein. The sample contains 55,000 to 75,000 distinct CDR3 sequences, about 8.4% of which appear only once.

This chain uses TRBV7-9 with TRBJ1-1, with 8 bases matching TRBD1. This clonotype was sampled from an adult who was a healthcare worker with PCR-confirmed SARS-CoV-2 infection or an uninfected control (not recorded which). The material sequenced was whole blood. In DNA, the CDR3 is TGTGCCAGCAGCGTACAGGGGGGCGACACTGAAGCTTTCTTT. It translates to CASSVQGGDTEAFF.